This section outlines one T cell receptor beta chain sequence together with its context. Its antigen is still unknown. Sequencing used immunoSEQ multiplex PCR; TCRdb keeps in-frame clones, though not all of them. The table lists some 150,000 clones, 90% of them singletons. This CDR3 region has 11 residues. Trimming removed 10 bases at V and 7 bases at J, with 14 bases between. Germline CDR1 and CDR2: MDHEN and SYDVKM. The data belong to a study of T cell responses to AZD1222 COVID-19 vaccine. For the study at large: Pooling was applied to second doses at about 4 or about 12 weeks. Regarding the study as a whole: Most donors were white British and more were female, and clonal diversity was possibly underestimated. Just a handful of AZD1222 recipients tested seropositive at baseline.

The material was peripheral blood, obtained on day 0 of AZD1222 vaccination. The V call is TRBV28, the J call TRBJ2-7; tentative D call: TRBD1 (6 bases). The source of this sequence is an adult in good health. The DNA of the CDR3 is TGTGCCACACGACAGGACTCGGAGCAGTACTTC. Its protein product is CATRQDSEQYF.